This entry describes one T cell receptor (beta chain). Antigen unknown. The record originates from a study of CD8+CD57+ T cells in acquired aplastic anemia. Study as a whole: Yields of DNA that came from sorted CD4+ and CD8+ cells averaged roughly 3 ug.

The V end lost 4 bases, the J end lost 9 bases, and 19 bases lay between the germline ends. Germline-derived CDR1 and CDR2 are DFQATT and SNEGSKA (reference sequence). The CDR3 is 14 residues long. Points from the study as a whole: Patients had approximately 29 CD8+ CDR3 sequences in common with controls (the shared set).

The template used for profiling TCR beta VDJ and CDR3 was genomic DNA. Each CDR3 protein gets one entry after TCRdb re-called the reads with MiXCR. The data show about 130,000 distinct CDR3 sequences, with less than 45% seen just once and 8% to 9.5% held by the top ten. The sequenced sample consisted of sorted CD4+, CD8+, or CD8+CD57+ T cells (not recorded which) from PBMCs. This sequence originates from a human donor in good health, serving as a control. This rearrangement joins TRBV20-1 to TRBJ2-4; D gene uncertain. The CDR3 coding sequence is TGCAGTGCTATAGTGCCAAGCGTAATTATCATTCAGTACTTC. Translated: CSAIVPSVIIIQYF.